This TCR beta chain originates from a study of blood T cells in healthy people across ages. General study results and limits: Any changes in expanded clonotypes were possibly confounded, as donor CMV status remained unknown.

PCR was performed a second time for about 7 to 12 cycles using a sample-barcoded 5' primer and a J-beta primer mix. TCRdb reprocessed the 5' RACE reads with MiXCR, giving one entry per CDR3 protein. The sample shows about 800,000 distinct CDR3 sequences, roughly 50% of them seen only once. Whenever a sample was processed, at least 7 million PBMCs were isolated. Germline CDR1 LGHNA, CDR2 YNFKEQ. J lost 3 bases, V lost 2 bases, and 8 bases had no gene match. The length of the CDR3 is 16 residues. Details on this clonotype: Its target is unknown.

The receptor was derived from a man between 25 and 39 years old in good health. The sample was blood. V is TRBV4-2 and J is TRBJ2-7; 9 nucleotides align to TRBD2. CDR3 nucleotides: TGTGCCAGCAGCCAACACGCGGGAGGGGGGAGCTACGAGCAGTACTTC. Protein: CASSQHAGGGSYEQYF.